The 5 T cell receptor beta chains below all came from one sample that was sequenced in a study of blood T cell repertoires in COVID-19. Using immunoSEQ multiplex PCR, the repertoire was profiled, and TCRdb retains in-frame clones only, with some absent. The repertoire holds 150,000 to 200,000 clones, with about 84% as singletons. The sequencing input was PBMCs or T cells enriched from blood (not recorded which). These receptors all come from a man in his forties who had recovered from COVID-19.

By sample fraction, this clone is medium-sized. The V and J genes are TRBV6-4 and TRBJ2-2, with D tentatively TRBD2 (7 bases). CDR3 size: 14 residues. Trimming took off 3 bases at V and 3 bases at J, with 8 bases between the two ends. Germline CDR1 and CDR2: MRHNA and SNTAGT. This CDR3 reads CASSEGGDTGELFF. CDR3 DNA: TGTGCCAGCAGTGAAGGGGGGGACACCGGGGAGCTGTTTTTT.

This clone has only one observation. The chain employs TRBV5-1 and TRBJ2-2, with D possibly being TRBD2 (6 bases). Germline CDR1 is SGHRS and CDR2 is YFSETQ. This CDR3 has 17 residues. Trimming took 0 bases from V and 7 from J, leaving 19 bases between them. In DNA form, the CDR3 reads TGCGCCAGCAGCTTGGCCCCCGACCCGCGGGGAGTCGGGGAGCTGTTTTTT. Its translation is CASSLAPDPRGVGELFF.

Only a few counts were recorded for this clone. The chain combines TRBV7-2 with TRBJ1-1, with no clear D. CDR3 length equals 14 residues. Germline CDR1 SGHTA, CDR2 FQGNSA. V gave up 3 bases and J gave up 3 bases, with 11 bases separating them. The DNA of the CDR3 is TGTGCCAGCAGCTTTTCCGGAGTAGACACTGAAGCTTTCTTT. Encoded protein: CASSFSGVDTEAFF.

V is TRBV30 and J is TRBJ2-7; D possibly corresponds to TRBD2 (5 bases). CDR3 length: 14 residues. From germline, CDR1 is GTSNPN and CDR2 SVGIG (reference sequence). V was cut by 4 bases and J by 2 bases, with 15 bases left in between. CDR3 sequence (DNA): TGTGCCTGGAACTCTTTTGACGGGACCTACGAGCAGTACTTC. Amino acids: CAWNSFDGTYEQYF.

This chain connects TRBV20-1 to TRBJ2-1; D gene unclear. Germline V lookup: CDR1 DFQATT, CDR2 SNEGSKA (reference sequence). V lost 4 bases and J 11 bases, leaving 12 bases between the germline ends. This CDR3 spans 11 amino acids. The CDR3 bases are TGCAGTGCTATCCAGGCAGGAAAGCAGTTCTTC. Translating it yields CSAIQAGKQFF.